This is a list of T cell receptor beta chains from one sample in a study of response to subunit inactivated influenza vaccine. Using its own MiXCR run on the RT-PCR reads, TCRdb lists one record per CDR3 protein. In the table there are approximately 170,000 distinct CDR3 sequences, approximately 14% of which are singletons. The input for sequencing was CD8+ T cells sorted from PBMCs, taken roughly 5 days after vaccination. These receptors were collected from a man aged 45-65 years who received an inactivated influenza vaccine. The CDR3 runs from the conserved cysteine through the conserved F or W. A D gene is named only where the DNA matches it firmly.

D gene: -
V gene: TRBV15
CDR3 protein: CATSRDKGIQETQYF

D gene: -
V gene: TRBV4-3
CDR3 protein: CASSQDTTNYEQYF

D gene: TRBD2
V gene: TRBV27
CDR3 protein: CASSTRGGTIQETQYF

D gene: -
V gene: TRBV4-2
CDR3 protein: CASSQEEGNEQFF

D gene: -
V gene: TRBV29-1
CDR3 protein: CSVARQSSYNEQFF

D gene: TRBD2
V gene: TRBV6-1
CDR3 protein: CASSDWSGSWETQYF

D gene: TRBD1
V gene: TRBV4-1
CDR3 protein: CASSQKPGQGYNEQFF

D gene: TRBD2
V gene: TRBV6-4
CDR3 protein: CASSPTSGSGYEQFF

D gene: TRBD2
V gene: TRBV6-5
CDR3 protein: CASSYGGGNTGELFF

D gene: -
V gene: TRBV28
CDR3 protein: CASTLRGEGNEQFF

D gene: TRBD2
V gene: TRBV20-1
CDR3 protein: CSARPTSGESLTYNEQFF

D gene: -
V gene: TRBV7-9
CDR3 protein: CASSGGPWQPQHF

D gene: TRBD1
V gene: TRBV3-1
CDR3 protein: CASSQGTGTENEYF

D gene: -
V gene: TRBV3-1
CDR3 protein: CASSHTSNYGYTF

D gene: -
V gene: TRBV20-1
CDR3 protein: CSARDSVAGLQTQYF

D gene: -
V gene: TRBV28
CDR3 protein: CASSLSAGMETQYF

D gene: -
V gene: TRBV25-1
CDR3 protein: CASSDVYEQYF

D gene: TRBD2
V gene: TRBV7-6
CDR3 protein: CASSLGISGRTRSATDTQYF

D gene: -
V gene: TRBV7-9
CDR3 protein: CASSFGGGSQPQHF

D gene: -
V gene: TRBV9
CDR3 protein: CASSVGGESNQPQHF

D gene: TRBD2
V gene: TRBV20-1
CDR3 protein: CSAAGTSSYEQYF

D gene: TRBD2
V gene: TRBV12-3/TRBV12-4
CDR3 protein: CASSPPRLAGGPGYNEQFF

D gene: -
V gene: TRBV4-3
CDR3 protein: CASSQDQDSYEQYF

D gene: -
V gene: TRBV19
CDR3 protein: CASTENLNTEAFF

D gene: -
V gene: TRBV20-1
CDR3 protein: CSAKRALAYEQYF

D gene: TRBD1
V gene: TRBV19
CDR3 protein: CASSPGTGNEQFF

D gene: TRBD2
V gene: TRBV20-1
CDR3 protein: CSAFGLAGIQETQYF

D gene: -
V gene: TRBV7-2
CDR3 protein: CASSPSGSPSYEQYF

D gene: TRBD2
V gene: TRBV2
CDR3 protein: CASSDIRGGGDTQYF

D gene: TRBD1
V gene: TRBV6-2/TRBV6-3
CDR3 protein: CASSYDREGGTDTQYF

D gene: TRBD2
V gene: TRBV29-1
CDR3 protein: CSVQRALAGGLLSTDTQYF

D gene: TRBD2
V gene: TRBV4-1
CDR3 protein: CASSAGLAGENAYNEQFF

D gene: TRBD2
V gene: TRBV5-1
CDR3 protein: CASSSVAGAQETQYF

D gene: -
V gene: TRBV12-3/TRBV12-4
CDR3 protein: CASSISGNTGELFF

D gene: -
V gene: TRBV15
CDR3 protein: CATSRDDNEQFF

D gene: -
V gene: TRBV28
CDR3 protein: CASSRPFYEQYF

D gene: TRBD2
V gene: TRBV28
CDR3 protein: CASSSASGGETQYF

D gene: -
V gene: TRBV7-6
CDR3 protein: CASSLVGRAQETQYF

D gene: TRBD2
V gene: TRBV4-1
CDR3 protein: CASSPTRYSGAHEQYF

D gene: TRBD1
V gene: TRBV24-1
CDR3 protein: CATSTTGGADTQYF

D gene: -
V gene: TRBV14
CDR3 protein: CASSHSQATNTEAFF

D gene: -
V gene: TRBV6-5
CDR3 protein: CASSYGLGSLEQYF